One sample yielded the 32 T cell receptor beta chains listed below, sequenced in a study of radiotherapy plus CTLA-4 blockade in lung cancer. Data came from immunoSEQ multiplex PCR; TCRdb stores just in-frame clones and leaves some out. The table has tens of thousands of clones, approximately 76% seen once; the top ten hold roughly 15%. This sample comprised peripheral blood, obtained from a patient treated with radiotherapy plus ipilimumab. The source is a human donor with non-small cell lung cancer whose response to radiotherapy plus ipilimumab could not be evaluated. Some clones in this sample may be carry-over from other donors' samples.

The genes are TRBV6-5 and TRBJ2-7, with D maybe TRBD2 (6 bases). The CDR3 covers 14 residues. Trimming removed 2 bases from V and 5 bases from J, with 13 bases in between. The germline V gene has CDR1 MNHEY and CDR2 SVGAGI. CDR3 loop: CASSYDYRGNEQYF. CDR3 coding DNA: TGTGCCAGCAGTTACGATTATCGGGGGAACGAGCAGTACTTC.

The V and J genes are TRBV18 and TRBJ2-7; 7 nucleotides match TRBD1. Germline loops: CDR1 KGHSH, CDR2 LQKENI. The trim removed 2 bases at V and 1 base at J, leaving 5 bases unmatched. The CDR3 spans 15 residues. CDR3 sequence: CASSPSVTGSYEQYF. CDR3 coding DNA: TGTGCCAGCTCACCATCGGTGACAGGGTCCTACGAGCAGTACTTC.

The chain carries TRBV5-8 and TRBJ2-2; 7 bases are shared with TRBD1. J gave up 1 base and V 2 bases, and 2 bases lay outside the gene matches. Germline assignment: CDR1 SGHTS and CDR2 YDEGEE. The CDR3 is 15 residues long. DNA for the CDR3: TGTGCCAGCAGCTTAAGGACAGGGAACACCGGGGAGCTGTTTTTT. It translates to CASSLRTGNTGELFF.

The chain employs TRBV4-3 and TRBJ2-1; possible D gene TRBD1, 5 bases. This CDR3 comprises 16 residues. The V end was cut by 0 bases, the J end by 1 base, with 10 bases between. Germline CDR1 reads LGHNA; CDR2 reads YSLEER. CDR3: CASSQEQGSSYNEQFF. The CDR3, as DNA: TGCGCCAGCAGCCAAGAGCAGGGCTCATCCTACAATGAGCAGTTCTTC.

The chain has TRBV2 and TRBJ2-5, with D maybe TRBD1 (7 bases). Trimming took off 6 bases at V and 3 bases at J, with 11 bases between the two ends. The CDR3 spans 13 residues. The V gene's germline CDR1 is SNHLY and CDR2 FYNNEI. CDR3 residues: CASSRGAEETQYF. In DNA form, the CDR3 reads TGTGCCAGCAGCAGGGGGGCAGAAGAGACCCAGTACTTC.

The chain carries TRBV5-4 and TRBJ1-3, with 7 positions matching TRBD1. J gave up 0 bases and V 4 bases, and 7 bases lay outside the gene matches. Germline CDR1 and CDR2: SGHNT and YYREEE (reference sequence). The CDR3 loop spans 16 amino acids. CDR3 nucleotides: TGTGCCAGCAGCCTAGGGGACAGCCTCTCTGGAAACACCATATATTTT. It is translated as CASSLGDSLSGNTIYF.

The chain links TRBV6-1 to TRBJ2-1, with D possibly TRBD1 on 5 matching bases. Trimming pared 4 bases from V and 9 bases from J, leaving 10 bases between. Germline V gene data show CDR1 as MNHNS and CDR2 as SASEGT. The CDR3 spans 12 residues. For the CDR3, the DNA is TGTGCCAGCAGTGTAGGGGAAGCTGAGCAGTTCTTC. This gives the protein CASSVGEAEQFF.

The chain has TRBV4-1 and TRBJ2-5, with a tentative D call TRBD1 (6 bases). V was trimmed by 1 base and J by 10 bases, leaving 10 bases between them. The germline CDR1 and CDR2 sequences are MGHRA and YSYEKL. This CDR3 comprises 12 residues. For the CDR3, the DNA is TGCGCCAGCAGCCAAGGGTCAGGGGACCAGTACTTC. It codes for CASSQGSGDQYF.

The chain recombines TRBV5-1 with TRBJ2-7; 11 positions match TRBD2. The CDR3 loop spans 15 amino acids. V lost 1 base, J lost 1 base, and 1 base stayed unmatched. The germline V gene encodes CDR1 SGHRS and CDR2 YFSETQ. The DNA of the CDR3 is TGCGCCAGCAGCTTGAGACTAGCGGGGTCCTACGAGCAGTACTTC. Protein: CASSLRLAGSYEQYF.

This clone was detected only once. The chain links TRBV9 to TRBJ2-3, with 12 bases that match TRBD2. V trimming: 0 bases; J trimming: 5 bases; junction bases outside the gene matches: 1. Germline lookup yields CDR1 SGDLS and CDR2 YYNGEE. The CDR3 covers 15 residues. The CDR3 region has the DNA TGTGCCAGCAGCGTAGTACTAGCGGGGGGAGATACGCAGTATTTT. It translates to CASSVVLAGGDTQYF.

The genes are TRBV6-1 and TRBJ2-7; D is possibly TRBD1 (6 bases). Trimming pared 7 bases from V and 2 bases from J, leaving 15 bases between. The CDR3 spans 14 residues. Per the germline V gene, CDR1 is MNHNS and CDR2 is SASEGT. CDR3 coding DNA: TGTGCCAGCATCAGGACAGCCGGGCCCTACGAGCAGTACTTC. It yields the protein CASIRTAGPYEQYF.

This clone came up a few times. V is TRBV27 and J is TRBJ2-5; 9 bases fit TRBD1. The end of the DNA aligns better with TRBJ2-7, so the J call may be wrong. CDR1 is MNHEY and CDR2 is SMNVEV in the germline V gene (reference sequence). The CDR3 is made up of 14 amino acids. Here the CDR3 DNA reads TGTGCCAGCAGTACCGGGACAGGGCTCCACGAGCAGTACTTC. Translated: CASSTGTGLHEQYF.

The V gene is TRBV27, the J gene TRBJ1-6, with a possible D match to TRBD1 (5 bases). Germline V gene data show CDR1 as MNHEY and CDR2 as SMNVEV (reference sequence). Trimming cost V 3 bases and J 5 bases, with 17 bases left between them. This CDR3 spans 17 amino acids. As DNA, the CDR3 is TGTGCCAGCAGTTTGCGGGACTCCCAGGCTGATAATTCACCCCTCCACTTT. Amino acids: CASSLRDSQADNSPLHF.

The chain joins TRBV5-6 to TRBJ2-1, with 7 nucleotides matching TRBD2. The trim removed 0 bases at V and 4 bases at J, leaving 10 bases unmatched. CDR1 and CDR2 (germline): SGHDT, YYEEEE. This CDR3 spans 17 amino acids. CDR3 loop: CASSLAGGTILYNEQFF. In DNA form, the CDR3 reads TGTGCCAGCAGCTTGGCCGGGGGGACCATCCTATACAATGAGCAGTTCTTC.

This sequence joins TRBV18 and TRBJ2-2; no clear D. Trimming took 0 bases from V and 3 from J, leaving 5 bases between them. This CDR3 spans 14 amino acids. Germline V lookup: CDR1 KGHSH, CDR2 LQKENI. This chain's CDR3 is CASSPPAYTGELFF. The CDR3 DNA is TGTGCCAGCTCACCACCGGCCTACACCGGGGAGCTGTTTTTT.

V usage is TRBV2 and J usage is TRBJ1-4, with a possible D match to TRBD1 (6 bases). V was trimmed by 4 bases and J by 8 bases, leaving 14 bases between them. The germline CDR1 and CDR2 sequences are SNHLY and FYNNEI. The CDR3 has 14 residues. CDR3 bases: TGTGCCAGCAGTGTCGTGGGGGGGCACGAAAAACTGTTTTTT. It translates to CASSVVGGHEKLFF.

The chain is built from TRBV5-1 and TRBJ2-2, with D tentatively TRBD1 (6 bases). There are 15 residues in the CDR3. Germline V gene lookup returns CDR1 SGHRS and CDR2 YFSETQ. Between the trimmed V and J ends, which lost 5 bases and 2 bases, there was a span of 13 bases. The CDR3 region is CASRYRDPNTGELFF. The CDR3 region has the DNA TGCGCCAGCAGGTACAGGGATCCCAACACCGGGGAGCTGTTTTTT.

This clone appeared a few times. The chain recombines TRBV6-5 with TRBJ1-2; D remains unclear. The CDR3 runs 12 residues. Germline lookup yields CDR1 MNHEY and CDR2 SVGAGI. V was pared by 8 bases and J by 4 bases, with 11 bases between. The CDR3 protein is CASHNRFYGYTF. The CDR3 DNA reads TGTGCCAGCCATAACCGGTTCTATGGCTACACCTTC.

The chain recombines TRBV2 with TRBJ2-5, with 9 bases matching TRBD2. The J call is doubtful: the DNA matches TRBJ2-7 better. The germline V gene has CDR1 SNHLY and CDR2 FYNNEI. This CDR3 is built from 14 residues. CDR3 sequence reads: CASKASGASYEQYF. CDR3 DNA sequence: TGTGCCAGCAAGGCTAGCGGGGCGTCCTACGAGCAGTACTTC.

As concerns this clone: A read error may account for a junction end that differs from germline. Other DNA sequences in this specimen translate into the identical CDR3. The chain couples TRBV4-1 to TRBJ1-1, with D tentatively TRBD1 (5 bases). The CDR3 contains 14 residues. Germline values: CDR1 MGHRA, CDR2 YSYEKL. CDR3 coding DNA: TGCGCCAGCAGCCAAGAATGGGGCGACACTGAAGCCTTCTTT. Its translation: CASSQEWGDTEAFF.

This chain links TRBV5-1 with TRBJ1-1, with 7 bases identical to TRBD1. This CDR3 region has 16 residues. Per germline, CDR1 SGHRS and CDR2 YFSETQ. J gave up 1 base and V 0 bases, and 6 bases lay outside the gene matches. In DNA, the CDR3 is TGCGCCAGCAGCTTGGCCGACAGGGCTCGGAACACTGAAGCTTTCTTT. This codes for CASSLADRARNTEAFF.

The V gene is TRBV7-2, the J gene TRBJ1-1; 10 bases line up with TRBD1. The V segment lost 0 bases and the J segment 5 bases; nucleotides outside the gene matches: 6. This CDR3 region has 16 residues. Germline V gene sequence: CDR1 SGHTA, CDR2 FQGNSA. The CDR3 here is CASSLAGQGWRTEAFF. CDR3 DNA sequence: TGTGCCAGCAGCTTAGCGGGACAGGGGTGGAGGACTGAAGCTTTCTTT. Full variable domain (outside the CDR3, taken from reference TRBV7-2 and TRBJ1-1): GAGVSQSPSNKVTEKGKDVELRCDPISGHTALYWYRQSLGQGLEFLIYFQGNSAPDKSGLPSDRFSAERTGGSVSTLTIQRTQQEDSAVYLCASSLAGQGWRTEAFFGQGTRLTVV.

This sequence joins TRBV19 and TRBJ1-1, with D tentatively TRBD1 (6 bases). The CDR3 covers 14 residues. V lost 5 bases and J 2 bases, leaving 12 bases between the germline ends. Germline assignment: CDR1 LNHDA and CDR2 SQIVND (reference sequence). This CDR3 is CASSVLDSNTEAFF. CDR3 DNA: TGTGCCAGTAGTGTTTTGGACAGTAACACTGAAGCTTTCTTT.

The chain has TRBV6-1 and TRBJ1-6, with D possibly matching TRBD1 (5 bases). The CDR3 runs to 14 residues. Germline CDR1 is MNHNS and CDR2 is SASEGT. V was clipped by 8 bases and J by 6 bases, with 14 bases between them. CDR3 in DNA: TGTGCCAGCGGGCGACAGATCCTTAATTCACCCCTCCACTTT. This gives the protein CASGRQILNSPLHF.

The count of this clone is one. The chain recombines TRBV15 with TRBJ2-1; maybe TRBD2 (6 bases). The V end lost 5 bases, the J end lost 0 bases, and 20 bases lay between the germline ends. Germline V gene lookup returns CDR1 LNHNV and CDR2 YYDKDF (reference sequence). The CDR3 is made up of 18 amino acids. The chain's CDR3 is CATSARWGEISSYNEQFF. In nucleotides, the CDR3 is TGTGCCACCAGCGCAAGGTGGGGGGAGATTAGCTCCTACAATGAGCAGTTCTTC. Looking up the rest from reference TRBV15 and TRBJ2-1 gives the full variable domain: DAMVIQNPRYQVTQFGKPVTLSCSQTLNHNVMYWYQQKSSQAPKLLFHYYDKDFNNEADTPDNFQSRRPNTSFCFLDIRSPGLGDTAMYLCATSARWGEISSYNEQFFGPGTRLTVL.

The rearrangement links TRBV25-1 to TRBJ1-6; 7 bases agree with TRBD1. The V segment lost 9 bases and the J segment 16 bases; nucleotides outside the gene matches: 9. Germline V gene lookup returns CDR1 MGHDK and CDR2 SYGVNS. The CDR3 covers 11 residues. This CDR3 reads CASGAEGQLHF. CDR3 in DNA: TGTGCCAGTGGGGCCGAGGGACAGCTCCACTTT.

This clone was counted a few times. The V call is TRBV5-1, the J call TRBJ2-5, with 8 bases matching TRBD2. The CDR3 consists of 16 residues. The germline CDR1 and CDR2 sequences are SGHRS and YFSETQ. The J segment lost 5 bases and the V segment lost 0 bases, leaving 9 bases of the junction unmatched. The CDR3 spells CASSLAGAGAGETQYF. Here the CDR3 DNA reads TGCGCCAGCAGCTTGGCCGGAGCGGGGGCTGGGGAGACCCAGTACTTC.

The chain carries TRBV6-6 and TRBJ2-7, with 8 bases that match TRBD1. V lost 7 bases to trimming and J lost 5 bases; unmatched junction nucleotides: 10. There are 14 residues in the CDR3. Germline V gene data show CDR1 as MNHNY and CDR2 as SVGAGI (reference sequence). CDR3 bases: TGTGCCAGCACGGGACAGGTTCGCCCCCACGAGCAGTACTTC. It specifies CASTGQVRPHEQYF.

The chain combines TRBV14 with TRBJ1-3; 8 bases fit TRBD1. Looked up from germline, CDR1 is SGHDN and CDR2 is FVKESK. The CDR3 has 17 residues. The V gene end was trimmed by 3 bases and the J gene end by 4 bases; junction bases not matched to a gene: 11. CDR3 sequence reads: CASSHLLRGRIGNTIYF. DNA of the CDR3: TGTGCCAGCAGCCACCTCCTCAGGGGGCGCATCGGAAACACCATATATTTT.

This clone was recorded once. This sequence joins TRBV18 and TRBJ1-1; the D is unclear. V was clipped by 3 bases and J by 0 bases, with 11 bases between them. The CDR3 totals 15 residues. The germline V gene encodes CDR1 KGHSH and CDR2 LQKENI. In DNA form, the CDR3 reads TGTGCCAGCTCACCTTCCAGGCGACTGAACACTGAAGCTTTCTTT. It translates to CASSPSRRLNTEAFF.

This clone was detected only a few times. The V gene is TRBV7-2, the J gene TRBJ2-3; the D gene is possibly TRBD2 (6 bases). CDR1 is SGHTA and CDR2 is FQGNSA in the germline V gene. V dropped 7 bases and J dropped 1 base, with 27 bases sitting between them. The CDR3 runs 19 residues. The CDR3 DNA is TGTGCCAGCACCCTGGAGGGGCAGCGTGGGGTTTGGGGCACAGATACGCAGTATTTT. Its translation: CASTLEGQRGVWGTDTQYF.

The rearrangement uses TRBV21-1 and TRBJ1-6; whether TRBD1, the table's D call, matches the DNA was not checked. TRBV21-1 is described as a pseudogene. The CDR3 is made up of 17 amino acids. In nucleotides, the CDR3 is TGTGCCAGCAGCAATCCCGGGACAGGGCTTTATAATTCACCCCTCCACTTT. Protein sequence: CASSNPGTGLYNSPLHF.